The present entry profiles one TCR beta chain with its context. Its specificity is unknown. This sample was included in a study of T cell repertoires and Cas9 in healthy adults. Here immunoSEQ multiplex PCR was the method, and the copy in TCRdb shows in-frame clones only, minus some. The sample contains about 15,000 clones, about 89% of which appear only once. Germline-derived CDR1 and CDR2 are SGDLS and YYNGEE. The CDR3 is made up of 14 amino acids. V gave up 4 bases and J gave up 5 bases, with 15 bases separating them. Regarding the study as a whole: SpCas9-reactive effector T cells were reportedly restrained in vitro by SpCas9-reactive regulatory T cells.

This clonotype was sampled from a human donor in good health. This chain joins TRBV9 and TRBJ1-2; D perhaps matches TRBD1 (5 bases). The sequenced sample consisted of Tregs (CD4+, CD25+, CD127-, CD137-, CD154-) from PBMCs; culture status not recorded. The CDR3 is CASSPPGGYYGYTF. The CDR3 DNA reads TGTGCCAGCAGCCCACCCGGGGGGTATTATGGCTACACCTTC.